The clone carrying this TCR beta chain was found a few times. Its antigen remains unidentified. Treatment described: oral pan-JAK inhibitor, 5-10 mg twice daily. The ends were cut back, 6 bases at V and 0 bases at J, with 12 bases in the middle. The CDR3 consists of 16 residues. Germline V gives CDR1 MDHEN, CDR2 SYDVKM. TCR sequencing used cDNA made by reverse transcription of extracted RNA. Assay used: immunoSEQ multiplex PCR; TCRdb lists only in-frame clones, some missing. Of some 200,000 clones in the sample, more than 55% were seen once. This sample was taken from a study of CD8+ T cells in alopecia areata. Across the study: Scalp area affected, as a percentage, set the severity score of treated patients.

Whole-study results and caveats: Tofacitinib significantly decreased scalp clonality and expanded CD8+ clones among top 100. Scalp specimens additionally yield sequences from normal skin's resident alphabeta T cells. Higher clonality and more expanded CD8+ clones appeared in lesional than normal scalp.

The starting material was CD4+ T cells sorted from blood, obtained at week 4, from a patient treated with tofacitinib. The clonotype originates from a human donor with alopecia areata. This chain joins TRBV28 and TRBJ2-6; D not certain. The CDR3 coding sequence is TGTGCCAGCAGCCCTCGAGGAGTCTCTGGGGCCAACGTCCTGACTTTC. Protein sequence: CASSPRGVSGANVLTF.